The rows below give T cell receptor beta chains drawn from one sample of a study of T cell responses to AZD1222 COVID-19 vaccine. Clones were sequenced by immunoSEQ multiplex PCR, and TCRdb holds only the in-frame ones, with some missing. The data hold nearly 200,000 clones, with approximately 95% observed a single time. The sequenced sample was peripheral blood, obtained 28 days after the second AZD1222 dose. These receptors all stem from an adult who received the AZD1222 COVID-19 vaccine. CDR3s include the opening cysteine and the closing phenylalanine or tryptophan. The order of the fields is clone size, V gene, D gene, J gene, CDR3 protein, CDR3 DNA. D genes are given only for firm matches. Not all rows give a size; the values are once, few, many and, for expanded clones, a class.

size: once; V: TRBV11-2; D: TRBD1; J: TRBJ1-1; CDR3: CASSLGTGGRTGKAFF; DNA: TGTGCCAGCAGCTTAGGGACAGGGGGTCGGACGGGGAAGGCTTTCTTT
size: .; V: TRBV5-1; D: .; J: TRBJ1-6; CDR3: CASSLGLDSPLHF; DNA: TGCGCCAGCAGCTTGGGTTTGGATTCACCCCTCCACTTT
size: .; V: TRBV30; D: .; J: TRBJ2-3; CDR3: CAHTRGSRPTDTQYF; DNA: TGTGCCCACACAAGGGGCAGCAGACCCACAGATACGCAGTATTTT
size: .; V: TRBV29-1; D: .; J: TRBJ1-2; CDR3: CSVEGRVTDGYTF; DNA: TGCAGCGTTGAAGGGCGGGTCACTGATGGCTACACCTTC
size: .; V: TRBV6-5; D: TRBD1; J: TRBJ2-7; CDR3: CASSRSDRVKEQYF; DNA: TGTGCCAGCAGTAGATCTGACAGGGTGAAAGAGCAGTACTTC
size: .; V: TRBV6-5; D: .; J: TRBJ2-3; CDR3: CASNRGGGSDTQYF; DNA: TGTGCCAGCAATCGCGGAGGGGGGTCCGATACGCAGTATTTT
size: .; V: TRBV2; D: TRBD1; J: TRBJ1-1; CDR3: CASSRGVNTEAFF; DNA: TGTGCCAGCAGCAGGGGGGTGAACACTGAAGCTTTCTTT
size: .; V: TRBV10-3; D: .; J: TRBJ1-5; CDR3: CAISETASSNQPQHF; DNA: TGTGCCATCAGTGAGACAGCTTCGAGCAATCAGCCCCAGCATTTT
size: once; V: TRBV10-3; D: TRBD1; J: TRBJ1-6; CDR3: CAIGTGDNSPLHF; DNA: TGTGCCATCGGGACAGGGGATAATTCACCCCTCCACTTT
size: .; V: TRBV28; D: .; J: TRBJ1-3; CDR3: CASSSDGFSSGNTIYF; DNA: TGTGCCAGCAGTTCAGACGGGTTCTCATCTGGAAACACCATATATTTT
size: .; V: TRBV19; D: .; J: TRBJ1-5; CDR3: CASRPRVNQPQHF; DNA: TGTGCCAGTAGACCTCGGGTGAATCAGCCCCAGCATTTT
size: .; V: TRBV18; D: TRBD1; J: TRBJ1-4; CDR3: CASSPRQGEEKLFF; DNA: TGTGCCAGCTCACCGCGACAGGGGGAAGAAAAACTGTTTTTT
size: once; V: TRBV12-5; D: .; J: TRBJ1-1; CDR3: CASGLGQQNTEAFF; DNA: TGTGCTAGTGGTTTGGGGCAGCAGAACACTGAAGCTTTCTTT
size: .; V: TRBV5-1; D: TRBD1; J: TRBJ1-3; CDR3: CASSFGGTGDSGNTIYF; DNA: TGCGCCAGCAGCTTCGGAGGGACAGGGGATTCTGGAAACACCATATATTTT
size: .; V: TRBV7-2; D: .; J: TRBJ1-1; CDR3: CASSLELVREAFF; DNA: TGTGCCAGCAGCTTAGAGTTAGTCAGAGAAGCTTTCTTT
size: .; V: TRBV7-8; D: .; J: TRBJ1-3; CDR3: CASSNPQGSGNTIYF; DNA: TGTGCCAGCAGCAATCCCCAGGGGTCCGGAAACACCATATATTTT
size: .; V: TRBV3-1/TRBV3-2; D: .; J: TRBJ2-5; CDR3: CASSQGWGRETQYF; DNA: TGTGCCAGCAGCCAAGGGTGGGGCCGCGAGACCCAGTACTTC
size: .; V: TRBV5-1; D: .; J: TRBJ2-3; CDR3: CASSLSWQTRSDTQYF; DNA: TGCGCCAGCAGCTTGTCGTGGCAGACCCGGTCCGATACGCAGTATTTT
size: .; V: TRBV2; D: TRBD1; J: TRBJ1-2; CDR3: CASRRTGGAGGYGYTF; DNA: TGTGCCAGCAGGCGGACAGGGGGCGCAGGAGGCTATGGCTACACCTTC